This TCR beta chain was recorded in a study of T cell responses to AZD1222 COVID-19 vaccine. As for the study in general: Samples with a second dose at about 4 or about 12 weeks were pooled together.

Some clones are missing from TCRdb's copy, which holds only in-frame ones; the method was immunoSEQ multiplex PCR. The table has 120,000 or so clones, around 93% seen once; the top ten hold under 1.2%. CDR1 GTSNPN and CDR2 SVGIG come from the germline V gene (reference sequence). The V gene end was trimmed by 4 bases and the J gene end by 4 bases; junction bases not matched to a gene: 13. The CDR3 covers 15 residues. A word on this clone: The target antigen is unknown.

Study-level results: Vaccination with two AZD1222 doses was followed by a rise in Spike-specific TCR breadth and depth. Reports indicate that nearly half of spike-specific TCRs are directed at unmutated variant regions.

The rearrangement joins TRBV30 to TRBJ2-7; 7 bases fit TRBD1. This TCR came from an adult in good health. The sequencing used peripheral blood, collected on day 0 of AZD1222 vaccination. In DNA form, the CDR3 reads TGTGCCTGGAAAGCTTCACAGGGGTATCAGTACGAGCAGTACTTC. It specifies CAWKASQGYQYEQYF.